This TCR beta chain originates from a study of Ad26.COV2.S vaccination and SARS-CoV-2 variants (dated by TCRdb to about 2021). For the wider study: Vaccine-arm donors were drawn from COV1001, a multicentre, randomized, double-blind, placebo-controlled phase I-IIa trial of Ad26.COV2.S in healthy adults. Trial participants were randomized into five groups of five, in which low-dose or high-dose Ad26.COV2.S was given once or twice, or placebo was given on both occasions. The TCR-sequenced set comprised about 32 samples: some 20 Ad26.COV2.S vaccine recipients, 5 placebo recipients and 8 SARS-CoV-2 convalescent individuals. Sequencing of the TCRbeta repertoire served to evaluate the specificity and breadth of SARS-CoV-2-reactive T cell receptors following Ad26.COV2.S vaccination. Investigators remained blinded to trial group allocation during experiments and outcome assessment. Ad26.COV2.S was given intramuscularly at 5x10^10 or 1x10^11 viral particles, as a single shot or as two shots 56 days apart.

Results and caveats for the whole study, not just this receptor: Non-spike TCR breadth was comparable between vaccine and placebo recipients, consistent with the vaccine containing only spike. It was noted by the authors that total T cell responses may have been underestimated by the TCR breadth and depth analyses. After vaccination, spike-specific CD8+ and CD4+ T cell responses were reported to show substantial breadth. Compared with placebo recipients, Ad26.COV2.S recipients showed higher spike-specific TCR breadth (P = 0.0014). The study was not powered to compare responses between vaccine doses or regimens.

From the cysteine up to the phenylalanine, the CDR3 has a length of 15 residues. Solely the CDR3 DNA is kept, with 45 bases framed from the first base. The V and J ends are trimmed by 6 bases and 9 bases, leaving 18 bases between them. The germline V gene gives CDR1 as MDHEN and CDR2 as SYDVKM. This clone was detected once. It lacks a known antigen. Base qualities are not recorded, but no much larger clone differs from it by a single base. The treatment or condition tag for this specimen amounts to: around 19 received Ad26.COV2.S at low or high dose, single or two shots; about five received placebo; per-sample allocation not given. Repertoires of vaccine and placebo recipients were sequenced from samples collected on day 63 after the first injection. Between 29 July and 7 August 2020, Cohort 1b enrolled 20 to 30 adults aged 18-55 years at one site in Boston, USA. Ad26.COV2.S consisted of a replication-incompetent adenovirus type 26 vector by which a prefusion-stabilized SARS-CoV-2 spike protein from the original Wuhan strain was expressed.

The immunoSEQ Assay was the method used to sequence TCRbeta CDR3 regions. After extraction, genomic DNA underwent amplification by bias-controlled multiplex PCR, followed by high-throughput sequencing. Under the source paper's analysis protocol: Collapsing and filtering of sequences were performed to quantify the absolute abundance of each unique TCRbeta CDR3 region. Usable DNA was measured by amplifying reference genes present in all nucleated cells, and TCRbeta template counts were normalized to that usable DNA to estimate T cell fraction. Repertoire TCRs were annotated as SARS-CoV-2-specific when V gene, CDR3 amino acid sequence and J gene were exactly matched to a known reactive TCR set. MIRA supplied the reference SARS-CoV-2 TCR set, which was filtered for enrichment in COVID-19-positive ImmuneCODE repertoires so that public or cross-reactive TCRs were removed. Based on the MIRA antigens, annotated TCRs were further analysed at the level of specific ORF or position within ORF. Depth was the summed frequency of annotated unique rearrangements, while breadth was defined as annotated unique rearrangements over total unique productive rearrangements. Two-sided Wilcoxon rank-sum tests were used to compare TCR breadth between groups. The clones in this table, taken by TCRdb from immuneACCESS, are in-frame only. Not every clone is retained; where verified, under half of the shortfall comes from an unresolved V gene, and the cause of the rest is unknown. V and J calls and clone size come straight from that table; D and trimming were deduced from the DNA. The sample yields around 450,000 clones; 89% were counted once. 2.5% of the sample belongs to the ten largest clones.

The sequencing used peripheral blood, collected in a trial of Ad26.COV2.S vaccine versus placebo. Recombination joined TRBV28 with TRBJ1-6; the D gene cannot be resolved reliably. The receptor was isolated from a person between 18 and 65 years old who received the Ad26.COV2.S COVID-19 vaccine or a placebo. The nucleotide sequence is given as TGTGCCAGCAGATCGGACTTTCGACTAAGTTCACCCCTCCACTTT. This sequence encodes CASRSDFRLSSPLHF.